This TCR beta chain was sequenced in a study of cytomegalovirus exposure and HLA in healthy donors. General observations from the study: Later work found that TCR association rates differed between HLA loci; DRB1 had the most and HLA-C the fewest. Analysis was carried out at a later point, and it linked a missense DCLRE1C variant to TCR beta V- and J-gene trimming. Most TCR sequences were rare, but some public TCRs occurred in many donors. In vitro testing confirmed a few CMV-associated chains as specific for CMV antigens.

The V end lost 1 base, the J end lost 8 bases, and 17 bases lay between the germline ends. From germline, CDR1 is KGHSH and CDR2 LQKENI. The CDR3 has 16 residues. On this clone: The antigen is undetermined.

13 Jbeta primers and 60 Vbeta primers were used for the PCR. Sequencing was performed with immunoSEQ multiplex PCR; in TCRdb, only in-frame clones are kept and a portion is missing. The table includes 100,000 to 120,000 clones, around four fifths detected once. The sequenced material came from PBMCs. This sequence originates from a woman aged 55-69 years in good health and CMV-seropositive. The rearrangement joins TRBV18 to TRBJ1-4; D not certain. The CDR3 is CASSPRPAGPGEKLFF. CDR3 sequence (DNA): TGTGCCAGCTCACCACGCCCGGCGGGCCCGGGGGAAAAACTGTTTTTT.